This T cell receptor beta chain was captured by sequencing in a study of stem cell transplantation in POMP-related autoinflammatory disease. Per the germline V gene, CDR1 is SEHNR and CDR2 is FQNEAQ (reference sequence). The CDR3 is 14 amino acids. V trimming: 8 bases; J trimming: 2 bases; junction bases outside the gene matches: 5. Repertoires were generated with immunoSEQ multiplex PCR, while TCRdb's copy carries only in-frame clones and drops some. The sample yields some 68,000 clones, roughly 90% seen once. The chain combines TRBV7-9 with TRBJ1-4, with 7 bases matching TRBD1. The material was CD4+ T cells from PBMCs, obtained after stem cell transplantation. The origin of this receptor is a human patient with POMP-related autoinflammation and immune dysregulation (PRAID). The T cells may come from the graft donor. The CDR3, as DNA: TGTGCCAGCCAACGGGGACAGACTAATGAAAAACTGTTTTTT. It codes for CASQRGQTNEKLFF.